A selection of T cell receptor beta chains follows, all from one sample in a study of T-cell memory formation after mild COVID-19. TCRdb itself ran the 5' RACE reads through MiXCR, one entry per CDR3 protein. Counted here are 150,000 to 200,000 distinct CDR3 sequences, approximately 12% occurring once; the ten biggest clones make up approximately 3.3%. The sequencing input was PBMCs or a T cell subset sorted from them (not recorded which). The origin of the receptors is a man aged 18 to 29 who had mild COVID-19 (a few samples of this study predate the infection). Cell type and time point are not known. Both conserved end residues are part of each CDR3. D genes are given only for firm matches. The listing skips clone size in some rows; elsewhere it reads once, few, many or a size class.

NA	NA	TRBV5-1	TRBJ2-2	CASSSQDTGELFF	TGCGCCAGCAGCTCTCAAGACACCGGGGAGCTGTTTTTT
few	NA	TRBV24-1	TRBJ1-1	CATSSNGAVLTCDAFF	TGTGCCACCAGTTCGAACGGGGCGGTTCTTACCTGCGATGCTTTCTTT
NA	TRBD1	TRBV6-5	TRBJ1-2	CASTDRESNYGYTF	TGTGCCAGCACCGACAGGGAGTCTAACTATGGCTACACCTTC
NA	NA	TRBV6-5	TRBJ1-1	CASRPRAGDENTEAFF	TGTGCCAGCAGGCCACGGGCGGGAGATGAGAACACTGAAGCTTTCTTT
NA	NA	TRBV5-5	TRBJ1-5	CASSFTSLYQPQHF	TGTGCCAGCAGCTTCACTTCCCTTTATCAGCCCCAGCATTTT
NA	TRBD2	TRBV28	TRBJ2-1	CASGVAGGYNEQFF	TGTGCCAGCGGGGTAGCGGGGGGCTACAATGAGCAGTTCTTC
few	NA	TRBV24-1	TRBJ2-5	CATSDNRRGETQYF	TGTGCCACCAGTGATAACAGGCGGGGAGAGACCCAGTACTTC
few	NA	TRBV29-1	TRBJ1-2	CSVDGAGRGGYTF	TGCAGCGTTGACGGGGCAGGGCGTGGGGGCTACACCTTC
NA	NA	TRBV5-1	TRBJ2-3	CASSLVAGIDTQYF	TGCGCCAGCAGCTTGGTGGCCGGGATCGATACGCAGTATTTT
few	TRBD1	TRBV27	TRBJ1-4	CASSLWTGGEEKLFF	TGTGCCAGCAGTTTATGGACAGGGGGCGAGGAAAAACTGTTTTTT
few	NA	TRBV5-1	TRBJ2-7	CASSLRQASYEQYF	TGCGCCAGCAGCTTACGACAAGCTTCCTACGAGCAGTACTTC
few	NA	TRBV9	TRBJ1-1	CASSVAAVGAEAFF	TGTGCCAGCAGCGTAGCGGCAGTCGGGGCTGAAGCTTTCTTT
few	NA	TRBV7-9	TRBJ1-3	CASSGVDSGNTIYF	TGTGCCAGCAGCGGGGTGGACTCTGGAAACACCATATATTTT
few	NA	TRBV4-3	TRBJ1-2	CASSQDRQLLKGYTF	TGCGCCAGCAGCCAAGATAGGCAGCTTCTAAAAGGCTACACCTTC
many	NA	TRBV20-1	TRBJ2-2	CSARGGNTGELFF	TGCAGTGCTAGAGGGGGTAACACCGGGGAGCTGTTTTTT
NA	NA	TRBV6-2/TRBV6-3	TRBJ1-5	CASSYRQANQPQHF	TGTGCCAGCAGTTACCGCCAGGCGAATCAGCCCCAGCATTTT
few	NA	TRBV27	TRBJ2-6	CASSTTGAGANVLTF	TGTGCCAGCAGTACCACGGGGGCTGGGGCCAACGTCCTGACTTTC
many	NA	TRBV5-4	TRBJ2-3	CASSSGGQTSTDTQYF	TGTGCCAGCAGCTCGGGGGGACAGACTAGCACAGATACGCAGTATTTT
few	NA	TRBV7-3	TRBJ2-1	CASSPRSRGEQFF	TGTGCCAGCAGCCCGCGGAGCCGCGGGGAGCAGTTCTTC
many	NA	TRBV12-5	TRBJ2-1	CASGLGLGDYNEQFF	TGTGCTAGTGGTTTGGGTCTGGGGGATTACAATGAGCAGTTCTTC
NA	NA	TRBV20-1	TRBJ2-3	CSAREPGRGTDTQYF	TGCAGTGCTAGAGAGCCAGGGCGGGGCACAGATACGCAGTATTTT
few	TRBD1	TRBV5-1	TRBJ1-1	CASSPRGWGRGTEAFF	TGCGCCAGCAGCCCCAGGGGGTGGGGGCGCGGCACTGAAGCTTTCTTT
many	NA	TRBV12-3/TRBV12-4	TRBJ1-5	CASRQSVVQPQHF	TGTGCCAGCAGGCAATCAGTGGTTCAGCCCCAGCATTTT
few	NA	TRBV29-1	TRBJ2-2	CSGGSNTGELFF	TGCAGCGGGGGCAGTAACACCGGGGAGCTGTTTTTT
few	NA	TRBV3-1	TRBJ1-4	CASSRWTETNEKLFF	TGTGCCAGCAGCCGGTGGACCGAAACTAATGAAAAACTGTTTTTT
NA	TRBD1	TRBV13	TRBJ1-2	CASSTTGTDYGYTF	TGTGCCAGCAGCACTACCGGGACAGACTATGGCTACACCTTC
NA	TRBD2	TRBV6-5	TRBJ2-1	CASSYTGLAGANNEQFF	TGTGCCAGCAGTTACACCGGACTAGCGGGGGCCAACAATGAGCAGTTCTTC
many	NA	TRBV7-2	TRBJ2-3	CASSPGLSTDTQYF	TGTGCCAGCAGCCCGGGACTCAGCACAGATACGCAGTATTTT
NA	TRBD1	TRBV11-2	TRBJ2-7	CASRDARTGNYEQYF	TGTGCCAGCAGGGACGCGAGGACAGGGAATTACGAGCAGTACTTC
few	NA	TRBV4-1	TRBJ1-5	CASSQANMGLSNQPQHF	TGCGCCAGCAGCCAAGCAAACATGGGTCTGAGCAATCAGCCCCAGCATTTT
few	NA	TRBV7-6	TRBJ1-2	CASSLAGGDGYTF	TGTGCCAGCAGCTTAGCTGGGGGGGACGGCTACACCTTC
NA	NA	TRBV7-2	TRBJ2-4	CASSLEGAGANIQYF	TGTGCCAGCAGCTTAGAAGGGGCAGGGGCAAACATTCAGTACTTC
NA	TRBD2	TRBV6-5	TRBJ2-1	CASRLAPAAYNEQFF	TGTGCCAGCAGACTAGCGCCCGCAGCCTACAATGAGCAGTTCTTC
few	NA	TRBV7-9	TRBJ2-7	CASSLGEGEQYF	TGTGCCAGCAGCTTAGGGGAAGGTGAGCAGTACTTC
NA	TRBD1	TRBV7-9	TRBJ1-2	CASSRDSLLHGYTF	TGTGCCAGCAGCCGGGACAGCCTCCTCCATGGCTACACCTTC
NA	TRBD1	TRBV28	TRBJ2-2	CASSLQGVDYTGELFF	TGTGCCAGCAGTCTACAGGGGGTGGACTACACCGGGGAGCTGTTTTTT
NA	NA	TRBV2	TRBJ2-7	CATTGGGRGGEQYF	TGTGCCACCACTGGGGGGGGCAGGGGAGGCGAGCAGTACTTC
NA	TRBD1	TRBV7-2	TRBJ1-1	CASSVPGQYTEAFF	TGTGCCAGCAGCGTACCGGGACAGTACACTGAAGCTTTCTTT
NA	NA	TRBV5-1	TRBJ2-1	CASRAGNEQFF	TGCGCCAGCAGGGCGGGGAATGAGCAGTTCTTC
few	NA	TRBV7-3	TRBJ2-1	CASSLSVQSHNEQFF	TGTGCCAGCAGCTTAAGTGTACAGAGTCACAATGAGCAGTTCTTC
few	NA	TRBV6-5	TRBJ2-5	CASSIGGELYQETQYF	TGTGCCAGCAGTATAGGGGGGGAGCTGTACCAAGAGACCCAGTACTTC
few	TRBD2	TRBV12-3/TRBV12-4	TRBJ2-5	CASSDTSGGETQYF	TGTGCCAGCAGCGATACTAGCGGAGGGGAGACCCAGTACTTC
few	TRBD1	TRBV12-3/TRBV12-4	TRBJ1-4	CASGERDRGEKLFF	TGTGCCAGCGGCGAAAGGGACAGAGGAGAAAAACTGTTTTTT
NA	NA	TRBV6-1	TRBJ1-2	CASSEEGLDLALVF	TGTGCCAGCAGTGAAGAGGGTCTCGATCTCGCCCTGGTTTTC
few	NA	TRBV7-9	TRBJ1-1	CASSHGEYTEAFF	TGTGCCAGCAGCCACGGGGAATACACTGAAGCTTTCTTT
NA	NA	TRBV18	TRBJ2-3	CASSPPMAGADTQYF	TGTGCCAGCTCACCACCGATGGCCGGGGCAGATACGCAGTATTTT
NA	NA	TRBV6-2/TRBV6-3	TRBJ2-7	CASIGGEYEQYF	TGTGCCAGCATCGGGGGCGAATACGAGCAGTACTTC
few	NA	TRBV2	TRBJ2-3	CASSPGHGDTQYF	TGTGCCAGCTCCCCGGGGCATGGAGATACGCAGTATTTT
few	NA	TRBV7-2	TRBJ1-5	CASSFGGEGQPQHF	TGTGCCAGCAGCTTTGGGGGGGAGGGTCAGCCCCAGCATTTT
few	TRBD1	TRBV7-2	TRBJ1-1	CASSLNVRTGGVTEAFF	TGTGCCAGCAGCTTAAACGTTAGGACAGGGGGCGTTACTGAAGCTTTCTTT
NA	TRBD1	TRBV7-2	TRBJ2-1	CASSRGQGVYNEQFF	TGTGCCAGCAGCCGTGGACAGGGTGTATACAATGAGCAGTTCTTC
NA	NA	TRBV6-4	TRBJ2-2	CASSEQGTLGELFF	TGTGCCAGCAGTGAGCAGGGGACCCTCGGGGAGCTGTTTTTT
NA	NA	TRBV12-3/TRBV12-4	TRBJ1-2	CASSFGSYGYTF	TGTGCCAGCAGTTTTGGAAGCTATGGCTACACCTTC
NA	NA	TRBV7-9	TRBJ1-2	CASSPKGRGNYYGYTF	TGTGCCAGCAGCCCGAAGGGCAGGGGAAATTACTATGGCTACACCTTC
few	TRBD2	TRBV7-7	TRBJ2-2	CASSEGSGLNTGELFF	TGTGCCAGCAGCGAGGGGTCGGGACTAAACACCGGGGAGCTGTTTTTT
few	NA	TRBV20-1	TRBJ1-1	CSARVVIAGIVPEAFF	TGCAGTGCTAGAGTGGTAATCGCGGGCATTGTCCCTGAAGCTTTCTTT
NA	NA	TRBV2	TRBJ2-6	CASNEISGANVLTF	TGTGCCTCCAACGAGATCTCTGGGGCCAACGTCCTGACTTTC